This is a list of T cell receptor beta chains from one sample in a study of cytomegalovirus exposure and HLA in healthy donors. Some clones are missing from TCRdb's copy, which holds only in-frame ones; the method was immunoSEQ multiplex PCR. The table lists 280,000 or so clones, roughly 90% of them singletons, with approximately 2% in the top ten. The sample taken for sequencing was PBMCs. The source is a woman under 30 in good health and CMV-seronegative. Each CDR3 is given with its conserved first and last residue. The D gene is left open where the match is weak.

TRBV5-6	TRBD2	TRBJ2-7	CASSLSGGAYEQYF
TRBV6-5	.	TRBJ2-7	CASAGALGNEQYF
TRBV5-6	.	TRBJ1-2	CASMIGGTTNYGYTF
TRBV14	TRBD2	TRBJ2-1	CASSPREGLAGGELGFHNEQFF
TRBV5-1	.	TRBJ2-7	CASSPGCEQYF
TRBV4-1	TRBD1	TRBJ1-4	CASSQGQGREKLFF
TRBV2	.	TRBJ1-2	CASSYSGSGYTF
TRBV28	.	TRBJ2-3	CASSGASGTDTQYF
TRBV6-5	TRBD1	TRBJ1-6	CASSHQTGDNSPLHF
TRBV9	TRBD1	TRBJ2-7	CASSVAGGISYEQYF
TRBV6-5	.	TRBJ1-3	CASSYSPGVGNTIYF
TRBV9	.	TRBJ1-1	CASRRTENTEAFF
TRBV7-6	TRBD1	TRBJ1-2	CASSPGTGLYGYTF
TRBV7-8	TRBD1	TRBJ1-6	CASSLAGQGLSSPLHF
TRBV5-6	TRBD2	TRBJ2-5	CASSLMGGGAQETQYF
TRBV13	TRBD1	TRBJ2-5	CASSSDRGWVETQYF
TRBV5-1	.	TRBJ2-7	CASSLASTNSYEQYF
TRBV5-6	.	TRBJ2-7	CASSSLPFPDEQYF
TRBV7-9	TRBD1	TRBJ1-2	CASSPAGQLANYGYTF
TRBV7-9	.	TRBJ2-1	CASSLAANNEQFF